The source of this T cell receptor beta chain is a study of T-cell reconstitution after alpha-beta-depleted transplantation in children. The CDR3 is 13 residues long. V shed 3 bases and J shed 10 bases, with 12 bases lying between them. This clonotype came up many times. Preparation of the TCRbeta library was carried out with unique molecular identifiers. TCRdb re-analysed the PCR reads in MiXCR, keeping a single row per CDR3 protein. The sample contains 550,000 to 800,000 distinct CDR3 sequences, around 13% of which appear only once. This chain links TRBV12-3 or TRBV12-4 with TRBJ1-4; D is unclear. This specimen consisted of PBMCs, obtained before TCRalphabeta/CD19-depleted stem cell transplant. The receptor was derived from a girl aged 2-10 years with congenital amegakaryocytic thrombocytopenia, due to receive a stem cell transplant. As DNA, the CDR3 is TGTGCCAGCAGTTTGGTTGCCCTGGGAAAACTGTTTTTT. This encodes CASSLVALGKLFF.